Below, one T cell receptor beta chain is given with its context. This record belongs to a study of blood T cell repertoires in COVID-19. Study details: Whether acute or convalescent, the COVID-19 samples came from the United States, Italy and Spain. Sample material is recorded as cDNA or gDNA derived from T cells, B-cell-depleted T cells, or PBMCs.

Original data processing: It was from reference gene primer amplification that nucleated cell counts were estimated. Profiled with immunoSEQ multiplex PCR; TCRdb holds only in-frame clones, not every one. V and J calls and clone size are given by that table; D and trimming were obtained from the DNA. The sample holds some 280,000 clones, around nine tenths seen once. The sequence derives from a woman aged 55-75 years with acute or convalescent COVID-19. The material sequenced was peripheral blood.

The CDR3 coding sequence is TGTGCCAGCAGCTTAGAGGTTGCGGGGGGGGTCAATGAGCAGTTCTTC. This sequence encodes CASSLEVAGGVNEQFF. The rearrangement links TRBV7-6 to TRBJ2-1, with 9 nucleotides matching TRBD2. V was clipped by 1 base and J by 6 bases; unmatched bases: 7. Germline loops: CDR1 SGHVS, CDR2 FNYEAQ. This CDR3 region has 16 residues.